The subject of this entry is one TCR beta chain. At one boundary the junction diverges from the germline segment, which might be a read error. Sequenced by immunoSEQ multiplex PCR; TCRdb stores in-frame clones only, minus some. The repertoire holds almost 400,000 clones, 89% seen once, with under 2% in the top ten. The data are from a study of Ad26.COV2.S vaccination and SARS-CoV-2 variants. Whole-study context: Trial arm assignment for the donor was COV1001 Ad26.COV2.S. In the study, Ad26.COV2.S was injected intramuscularly once, or twice 56 days apart.

Treatment given: about 20 received Ad26.COV2.S at low or high dose, single or two shots; 5 received placebo; per-sample allocation not given. Day 63 following the first vaccine or placebo injection was when the samples were taken. This adult donor, from Boston, was 18-55 years old. An Ad26 vector expressing Wuhan-strain SARS-CoV-2 spike constituted the vaccine. CDR1 and CDR2 from the germline V gene are ENHRY and SYGVKD. The CDR3 consists of 16 residues. V and J are TRBV10-3 and TRBJ2-6, with D perhaps matching TRBD2 (7 bases). This specimen was peripheral blood, taken in a trial of Ad26.COV2.S vaccine versus placebo. The sequence was obtained from a person between 18 and 65 years old who received the Ad26.COV2.S COVID-19 vaccine or a placebo. The CDR3 is CAISTQRGGGTNVLTF. The CDR3 DNA reads as TGTGCCATCAGTACGCAAAGGGGGGGTGGGACCAACGTCCTGACTTTC.